Following are 6 T cell receptor beta chains from one sample sequenced in a study of blood T cell repertoires in COVID-19. Produced via immunoSEQ multiplex PCR; TCRdb's table is partial and in-frame only. The sample has under 300,000 clones, approximately 82% seen once. What was sequenced was peripheral blood. The receptors originated from a man aged 80 or over with acute or convalescent COVID-19.

V usage is TRBV10-3 and J usage is TRBJ1-1; 10 bases match TRBD1. This CDR3 is built from 13 residues. Germline V gene sequence: CDR1 ENHRY, CDR2 SYGVKD. With V trimmed by 10 bases and J by 4 bases, 6 bases remained unmatched. DNA for the CDR3: TGTGCCACCAGACAGGGGGCGCCCACTGAAGCTTTCTTT. It yields the protein CATRQGAPTEAFF.

This sequence joins TRBV28 and TRBJ2-5, with 8 bases fitting TRBD2. The CDR3 consists of 15 residues. Trimming at V came to 5 bases and at J to 3 bases, leaving 8 bases not matched to a gene. Germline CDR1 and CDR2: MDHEN and SYDVKM. CDR3: CASSAFGGGKETQYF. CDR3 sequence (DNA): TGTGCCAGCAGTGCCTTCGGGGGGGGGAAAGAGACCCAGTACTTC.

This sequence joins TRBV7-2 and TRBJ2-3; 9 bases line up with TRBD2. The trim removed 4 bases at V and 6 bases at J, leaving 8 bases unmatched. The CDR3 loop spans 15 amino acids. The germline V gene has CDR1 SGHTA and CDR2 FQGNSA. The CDR3 reads CASSSSGTVGDTQYF. The CDR3, as DNA: TGTGCCAGCAGCTCTAGCGGGACCGTGGGGGATACGCAGTATTTT.

The V call is TRBV29-1, the J call TRBJ2-5, with 7 nucleotides matching TRBD1. From germline, CDR1 is SQVTM and CDR2 ANQGSEA. CDR3 length: 13 amino acids. The V gene end was trimmed by 5 bases and the J gene end by 4 bases; junction bases not matched to a gene: 7. CDR3 DNA sequence: TGCAGCGTTCGGGACAGCCCCCGAGAGACCCAGTACTTC. The encoded protein is CSVRDSPRETQYF.

The chain employs TRBV5-4 and TRBJ1-1; D call uncertain. V was pared by 1 base and J by 1 base, with 8 bases between. Germline V CDR1 and CDR2: SGHNT, YYREEE (reference sequence). The CDR3 has 14 residues. DNA for the CDR3: TGTGCCAGCAGCTTGAAGCGCCAGAACACTGAAGCTTTCTTT. This codes for CASSLKRQNTEAFF.

This rearrangement joins TRBV3-1 (or the pseudogene TRBV3-2) to TRBJ2-1, with TRBD2 matching 16 bases. CDR1 LGHDT and CDR2 YNNKEL come from the germline V gene (reference sequence). This CDR3 comprises 19 residues. J was trimmed by 7 bases and V by 3 bases; bases with no gene match: 12. CDR3 loop: CASSHPGTSGGAWGNEQFF. DNA of the CDR3: TGTGCCAGCAGCCATCCCGGGACTAGCGGGGGGGCATGGGGGAATGAGCAGTTCTTC.